One TCR beta chain is described in this entry. Its matching antigen is unknown. Making TCR cDNA involved 5'RACE template switching, which added UMIs and a universal primer site. TCRdb itself ran the 5' RACE reads through MiXCR, one entry per CDR3 protein. The sample lists a few hundred thousand distinct CDR3 sequences; around 6.8% were seen once. Trimming cost V 7 bases and J 4 bases, with 13 bases left between them. CDR3 length: 14 amino acids. Per the germline V gene, CDR1 is ENHRY and CDR2 is SYGVKD. These data belong to a study of T cells after yellow fever vaccination. Findings and caveats of the study: Clonotypes appearing in both CD4 and CD8 compartments existed, and their share was small. Subsequent booster samples again held most clones from primary vaccination (around 96% CD4, 88% CD8). Faster peaking, at day 5 versus 15, marked a secondary response that was weaker.

The clonotype originates from a man aged 18 to 30 who received the YFV17D yellow fever vaccine. The chain uses TRBV10-3 and TRBJ2-2; D may be TRBD1 or TRBD2 (5 bases each). The sample in question was PBMCs, obtained 45 days after the first yellow fever vaccination. CDR3 sequence reads: CAIKRSGTTGELFF. The CDR3 DNA follows: TGTGCCATCAAAAGGTCAGGGACCACCGGGGAGCTGTTTTTT.